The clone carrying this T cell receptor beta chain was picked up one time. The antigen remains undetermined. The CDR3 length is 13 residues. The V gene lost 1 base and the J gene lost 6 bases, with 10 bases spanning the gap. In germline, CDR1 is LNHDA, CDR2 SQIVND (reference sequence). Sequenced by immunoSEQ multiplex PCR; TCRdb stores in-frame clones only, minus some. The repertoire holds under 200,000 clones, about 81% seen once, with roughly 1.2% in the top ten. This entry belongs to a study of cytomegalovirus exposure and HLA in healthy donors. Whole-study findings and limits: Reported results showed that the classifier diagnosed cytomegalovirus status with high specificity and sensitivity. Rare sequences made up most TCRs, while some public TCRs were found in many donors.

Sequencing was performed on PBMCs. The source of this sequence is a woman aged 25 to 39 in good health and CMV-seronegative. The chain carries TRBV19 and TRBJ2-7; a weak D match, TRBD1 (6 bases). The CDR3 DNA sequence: TGTGCCAGTAGTATAGGGGACATCGGCGAGCAGTACTTC. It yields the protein CASSIGDIGEQYF.